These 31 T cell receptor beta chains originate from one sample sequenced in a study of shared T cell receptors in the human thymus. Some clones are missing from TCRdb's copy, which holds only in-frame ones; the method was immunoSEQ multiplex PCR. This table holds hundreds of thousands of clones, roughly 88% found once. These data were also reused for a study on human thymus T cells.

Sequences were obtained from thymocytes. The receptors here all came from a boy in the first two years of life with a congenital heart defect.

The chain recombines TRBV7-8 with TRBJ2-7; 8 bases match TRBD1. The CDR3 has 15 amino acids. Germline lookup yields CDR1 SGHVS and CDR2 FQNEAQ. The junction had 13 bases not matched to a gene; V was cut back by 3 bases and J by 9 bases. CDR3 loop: CASSLGTGLLDWQYF. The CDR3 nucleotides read TGTGCCAGCAGCTTGGGGACAGGCCTGTTAGATTGGCAGTACTTC.

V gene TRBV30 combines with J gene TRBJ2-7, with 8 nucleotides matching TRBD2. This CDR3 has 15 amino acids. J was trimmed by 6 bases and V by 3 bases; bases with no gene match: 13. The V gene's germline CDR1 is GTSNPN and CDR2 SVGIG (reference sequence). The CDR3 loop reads CAWRPPRAGVGEQYF. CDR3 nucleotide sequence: TGTGCCTGGAGGCCCCCAAGAGCGGGAGTCGGCGAGCAGTACTTC.

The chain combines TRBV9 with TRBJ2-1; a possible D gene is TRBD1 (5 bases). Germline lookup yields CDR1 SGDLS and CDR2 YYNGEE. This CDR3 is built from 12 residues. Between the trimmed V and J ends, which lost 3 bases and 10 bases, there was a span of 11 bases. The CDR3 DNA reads TGTGCCAGCAGCGCATCTCGGACAGAGCAGTTCTTC. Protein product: CASSASRTEQFF.

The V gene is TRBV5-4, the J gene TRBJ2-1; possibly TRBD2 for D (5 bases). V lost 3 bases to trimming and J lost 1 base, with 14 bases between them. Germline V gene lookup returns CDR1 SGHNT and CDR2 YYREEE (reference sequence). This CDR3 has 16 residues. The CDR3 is CASSSGSGRSYNEQFF. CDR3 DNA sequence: TGTGCCAGCAGCTCGGGCAGCGGCAGGTCCTACAATGAGCAGTTCTTC.

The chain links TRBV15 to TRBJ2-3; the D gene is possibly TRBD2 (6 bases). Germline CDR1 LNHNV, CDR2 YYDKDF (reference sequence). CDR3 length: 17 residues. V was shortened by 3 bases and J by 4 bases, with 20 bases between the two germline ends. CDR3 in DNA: TGTGCCACCAGCAGGACCCCTAGACTAGTGGCGGCAGATACGCAGTATTTT. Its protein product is CATSRTPRLVAADTQYF.

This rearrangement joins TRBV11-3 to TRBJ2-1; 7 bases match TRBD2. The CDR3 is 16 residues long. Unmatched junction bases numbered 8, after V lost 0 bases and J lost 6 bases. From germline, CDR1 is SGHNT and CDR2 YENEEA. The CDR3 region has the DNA TGTGCCAGCAGCTTAGACGGGAGGAAGCCCCGCAATGAGCAGTTCTTC. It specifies CASSLDGRKPRNEQFF.

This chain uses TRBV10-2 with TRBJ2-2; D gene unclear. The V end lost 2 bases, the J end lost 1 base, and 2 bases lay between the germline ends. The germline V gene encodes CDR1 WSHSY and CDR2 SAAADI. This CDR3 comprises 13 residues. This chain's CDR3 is CASSELNTGELFF. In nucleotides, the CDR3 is TGCGCCAGCAGTGAGCTGAACACCGGGGAGCTGTTTTTT.

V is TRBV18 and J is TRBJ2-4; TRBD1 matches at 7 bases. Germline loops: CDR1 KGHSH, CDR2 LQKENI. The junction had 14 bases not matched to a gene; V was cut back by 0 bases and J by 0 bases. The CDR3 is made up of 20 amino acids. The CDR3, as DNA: TGTGCCAGCTCACCACCGAACAGGGGCCTGACATGGCTAGCCAAAAACATTCAGTACTTC. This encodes CASSPPNRGLTWLAKNIQYF.

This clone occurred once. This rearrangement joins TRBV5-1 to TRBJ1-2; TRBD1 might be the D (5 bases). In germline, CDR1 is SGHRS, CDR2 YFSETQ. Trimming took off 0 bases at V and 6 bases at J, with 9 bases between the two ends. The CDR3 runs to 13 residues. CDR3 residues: CASSLAPGDGYTF. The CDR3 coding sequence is TGCGCCAGCAGCTTGGCGCCGGGGGATGGCTACACCTTC.

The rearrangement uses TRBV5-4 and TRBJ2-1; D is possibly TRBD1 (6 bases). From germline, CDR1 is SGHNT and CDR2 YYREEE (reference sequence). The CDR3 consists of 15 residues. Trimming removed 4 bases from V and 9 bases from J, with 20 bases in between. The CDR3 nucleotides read TGTGCCAGCAGCCACGGACTTGGGGGCCAAGGTGAGCAGTTCTTC. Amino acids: CASSHGLGGQGEQFF.

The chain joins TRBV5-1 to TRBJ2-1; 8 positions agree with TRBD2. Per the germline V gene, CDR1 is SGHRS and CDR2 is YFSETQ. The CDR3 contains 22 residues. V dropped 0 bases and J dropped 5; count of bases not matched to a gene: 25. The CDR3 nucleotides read TGCGCCAGCAGCTTGGAACGGTGGATACTAGCGGAAACAGAGGACCCAAACAATGAGCAGTTCTTC. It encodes CASSLERWILAETEDPNNEQFF.

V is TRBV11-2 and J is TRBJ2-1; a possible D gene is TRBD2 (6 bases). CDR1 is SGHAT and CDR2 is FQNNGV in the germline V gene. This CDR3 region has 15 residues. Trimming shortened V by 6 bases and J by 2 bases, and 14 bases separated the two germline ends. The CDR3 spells CASSLGLAPYNEQFF. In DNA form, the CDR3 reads TGTGCCAGCAGTCTCGGGCTAGCGCCCTACAATGAGCAGTTCTTC.

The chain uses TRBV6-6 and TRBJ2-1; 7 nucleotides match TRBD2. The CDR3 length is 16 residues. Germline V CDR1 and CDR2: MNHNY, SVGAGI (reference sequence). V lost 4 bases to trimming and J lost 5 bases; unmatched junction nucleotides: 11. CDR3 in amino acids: CASSSHGGSNHNEQFF. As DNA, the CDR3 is TGTGCCAGCAGTTCCCACGGCGGGAGTAACCACAATGAGCAGTTCTTC.

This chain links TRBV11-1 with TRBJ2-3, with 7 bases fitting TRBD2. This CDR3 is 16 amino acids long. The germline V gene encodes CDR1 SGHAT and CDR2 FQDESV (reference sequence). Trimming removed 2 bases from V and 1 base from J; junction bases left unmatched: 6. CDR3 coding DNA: TGTGCCAGCAGCTTACCCGGGAGGCGGGGCACAGATACGCAGTATTTT. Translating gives CASSLPGRRGTDTQYF.

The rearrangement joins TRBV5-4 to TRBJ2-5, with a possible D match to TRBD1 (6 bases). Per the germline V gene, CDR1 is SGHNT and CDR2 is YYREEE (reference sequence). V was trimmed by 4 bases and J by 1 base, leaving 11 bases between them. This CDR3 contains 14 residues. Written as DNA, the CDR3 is TGTGCCAGCAGCGGACGGACAGTCCAAGAGACCCAGTACTTC. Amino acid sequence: CASSGRTVQETQYF.

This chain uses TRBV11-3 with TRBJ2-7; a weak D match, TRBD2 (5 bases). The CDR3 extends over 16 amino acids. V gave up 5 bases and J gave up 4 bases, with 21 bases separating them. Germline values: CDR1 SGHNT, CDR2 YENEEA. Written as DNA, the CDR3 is TGTGCCAGCAGCCCAAGAGCCCGGATTGGAGGTTACGAGCAGTACTTC. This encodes CASSPRARIGGYEQYF.

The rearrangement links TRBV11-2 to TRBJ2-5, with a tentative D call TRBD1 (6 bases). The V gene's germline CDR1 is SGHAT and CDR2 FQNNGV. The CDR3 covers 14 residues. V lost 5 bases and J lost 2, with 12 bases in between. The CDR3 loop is CASSADSVQETQYF. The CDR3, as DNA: TGTGCCAGCAGCGCGGACAGTGTACAAGAGACCCAGTACTTC.

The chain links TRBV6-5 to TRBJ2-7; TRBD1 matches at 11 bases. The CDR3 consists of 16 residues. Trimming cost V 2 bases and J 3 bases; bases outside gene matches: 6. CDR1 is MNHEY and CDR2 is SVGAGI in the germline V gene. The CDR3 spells CASSYPTGTGGYEQYF. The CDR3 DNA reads TGTGCCAGCAGTTACCCCACCGGGACAGGGGGCTACGAGCAGTACTTC.

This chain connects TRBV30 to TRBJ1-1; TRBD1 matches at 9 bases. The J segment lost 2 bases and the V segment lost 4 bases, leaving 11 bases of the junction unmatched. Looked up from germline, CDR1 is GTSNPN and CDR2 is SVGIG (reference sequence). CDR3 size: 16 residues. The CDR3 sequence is CAWIVTGTGSNTEAFF. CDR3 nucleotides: TGTGCCTGGATCGTAACCGGGACAGGGTCTAACACTGAAGCTTTCTTT.

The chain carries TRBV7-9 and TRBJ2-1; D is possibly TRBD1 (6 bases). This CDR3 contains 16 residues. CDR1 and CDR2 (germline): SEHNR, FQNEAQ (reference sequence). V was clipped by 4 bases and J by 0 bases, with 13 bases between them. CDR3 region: CASSSPGQSSYNEQFF. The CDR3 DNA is TGTGCCAGCAGCTCCCCTGGACAGAGCTCCTACAATGAGCAGTTCTTC.

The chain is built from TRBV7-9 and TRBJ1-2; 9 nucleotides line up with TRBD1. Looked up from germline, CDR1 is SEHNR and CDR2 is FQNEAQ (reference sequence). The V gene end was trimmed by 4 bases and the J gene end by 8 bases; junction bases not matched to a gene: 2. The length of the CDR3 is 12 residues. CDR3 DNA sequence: TGTGCCAGCAGCTCCGGGACAGGGGGCTACACCTTC. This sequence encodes CASSSGTGGYTF.

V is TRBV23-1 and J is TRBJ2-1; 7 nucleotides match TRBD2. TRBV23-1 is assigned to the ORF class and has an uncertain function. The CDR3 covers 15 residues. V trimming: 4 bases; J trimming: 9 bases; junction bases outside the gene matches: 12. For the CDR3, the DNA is TGCGCCAGCAGTCTCCAGAATGGAGCGGGACGTGAGCAGTTCTTC. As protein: CASSLQNGAGREQFF.

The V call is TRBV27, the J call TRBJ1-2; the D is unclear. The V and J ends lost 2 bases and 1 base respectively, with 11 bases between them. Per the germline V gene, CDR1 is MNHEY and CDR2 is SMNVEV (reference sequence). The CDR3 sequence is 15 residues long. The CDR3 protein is CASSLMYSNNYGYTF. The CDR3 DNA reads TGTGCCAGCAGTTTAATGTACAGCAATAACTATGGCTACACCTTC.

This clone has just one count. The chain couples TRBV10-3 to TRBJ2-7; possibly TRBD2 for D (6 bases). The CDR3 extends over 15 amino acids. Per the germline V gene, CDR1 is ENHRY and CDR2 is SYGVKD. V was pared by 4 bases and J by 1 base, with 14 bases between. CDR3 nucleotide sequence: TGTGCCATCAGTGGGAGGGACCGCGGGTCCTACGAGCAGTACTTC. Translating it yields CAISGRDRGSYEQYF.

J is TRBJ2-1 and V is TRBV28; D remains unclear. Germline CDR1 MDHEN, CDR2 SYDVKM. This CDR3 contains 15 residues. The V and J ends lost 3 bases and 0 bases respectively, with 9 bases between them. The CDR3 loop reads CASSFPRSSYNEQFF. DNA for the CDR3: TGTGCCAGCAGTTTCCCTAGGAGCTCCTACAATGAGCAGTTCTTC.

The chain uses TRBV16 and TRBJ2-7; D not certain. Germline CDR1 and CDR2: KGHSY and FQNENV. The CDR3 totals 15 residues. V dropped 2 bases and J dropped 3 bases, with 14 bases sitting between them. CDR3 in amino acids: CASSQAKRQDYEQYF. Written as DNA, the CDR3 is TGTGCCAGCAGCCAAGCCAAAAGGCAGGACTACGAGCAGTACTTC.

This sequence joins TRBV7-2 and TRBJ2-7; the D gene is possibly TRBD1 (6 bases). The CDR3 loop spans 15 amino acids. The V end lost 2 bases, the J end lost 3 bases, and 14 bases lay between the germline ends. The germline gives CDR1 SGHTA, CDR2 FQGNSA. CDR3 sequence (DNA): TGTGCCAGCAGCTTACGACAGGCAAAAGACTACGAGCAGTACTTC. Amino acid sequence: CASSLRQAKDYEQYF.

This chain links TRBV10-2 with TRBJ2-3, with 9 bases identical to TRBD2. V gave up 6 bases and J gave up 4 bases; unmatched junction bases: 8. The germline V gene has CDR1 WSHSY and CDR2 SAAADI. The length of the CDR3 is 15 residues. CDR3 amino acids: CASSLIAGAADTQYF. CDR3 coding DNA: TGCGCCAGCAGCTTGATAGCGGGAGCGGCAGATACGCAGTATTTT.

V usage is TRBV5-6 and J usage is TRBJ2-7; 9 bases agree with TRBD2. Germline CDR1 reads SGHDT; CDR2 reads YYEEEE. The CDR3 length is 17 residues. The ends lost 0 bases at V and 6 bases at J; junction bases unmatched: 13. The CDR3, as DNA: TGTGCCAGCAGCTTGGTGGGTCCAGCGGGAGGCCCCAGCGAGCAGTACTTC. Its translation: CASSLVGPAGGPSEQYF.

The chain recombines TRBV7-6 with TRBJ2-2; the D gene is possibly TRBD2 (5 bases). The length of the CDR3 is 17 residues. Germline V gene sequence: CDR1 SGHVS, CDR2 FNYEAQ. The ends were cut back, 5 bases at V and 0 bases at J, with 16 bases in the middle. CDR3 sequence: CASSPRGPSSNTGELFF. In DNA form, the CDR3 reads TGTGCCAGCAGCCCCCGAGGGCCCAGTTCGAACACCGGGGAGCTGTTTTTT.

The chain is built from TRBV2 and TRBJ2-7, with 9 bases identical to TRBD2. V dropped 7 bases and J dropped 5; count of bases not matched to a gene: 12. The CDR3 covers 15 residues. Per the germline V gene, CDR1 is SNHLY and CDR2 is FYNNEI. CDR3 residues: CASTWEPSGNNEQYF. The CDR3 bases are TGTGCCAGCACCTGGGAGCCTAGCGGGAACAACGAGCAGTACTTC.